The 32 T cell receptor beta chains below were found in one sample sequenced in a study of shared clonotypes between healthy human individuals. Data came from immunoSEQ multiplex PCR; TCRdb stores just in-frame clones and leaves some out. Of hundreds of thousands of clones in the sample, 74% were seen once. The specimen was memory CD4+ T cells sorted from blood. The sample's subset: CD45RA-negative fraction. The receptors were sampled from a woman aged 30 to 39 in good health.

This clone has a single count. The genes are TRBV6-5 and TRBJ1-1, with TRBD1 matching 7 bases. Germline-derived CDR1 and CDR2 are MNHEY and SVGAGI. The V segment lost 7 bases and the J segment 11 bases; nucleotides outside the gene matches: 16. CDR3 length equals 14 residues. The CDR3 DNA reads TGTGCCAGCACCCCTGTGGGGGACAGCTTAGCGGCTTTCTTT. Translated: CASTPVGDSLAAFF.

The chain combines TRBV10-3 with TRBJ2-1, with a weak D call TRBD2 (6 bases). Trimming cost V 4 bases and J 6 bases, with 7 bases left between them. This CDR3 is 12 amino acids long. Germline V CDR1 and CDR2: ENHRY, SYGVKD. CDR3 in DNA: TGTGCCATCAGTGTGGAGGGCAATGAGCAGTTCTTC. Its translation is CAISVEGNEQFF.

In the case of this clone: This CDR3 is also generated by other DNA sequences in the sample. The genes are TRBV5-1 and TRBJ1-1; weak D call: TRBD1 (5 bases). Trimming took off 0 bases at V and 1 base at J, with 7 bases between the two ends. The CDR3 consists of 14 residues. In germline, CDR1 is SGHRS, CDR2 YFSETQ. As DNA, the CDR3 is TGCGCCAGCAGCTTGGAGGGACCGAACACTGAAGCTTTCTTT. It encodes CASSLEGPNTEAFF.

This clone was recorded a few times. V gene TRBV7-3 combines with J gene TRBJ2-1; D uncertain. Looked up from germline, CDR1 is SGHTA and CDR2 is FQGTGA. The CDR3 runs 13 residues. The V end was cut by 0 bases, the J end by 5 bases, with 5 bases between. CDR3 protein: CASSLTVNNEQFF. In DNA form, the CDR3 reads TGTGCCAGCAGCTTAACGGTAAACAATGAGCAGTTCTTC.

Only a few counts were recorded for this clone. The rearrangement uses TRBV5-8 and TRBJ2-7; 10 bases line up with TRBD2. This CDR3 spans 16 amino acids. Germline CDR1 SGHTS, CDR2 YDEGEE. V shed 1 base and J 3 bases; nucleotides not matched to a gene: 7. In DNA, the CDR3 is TGTGCCAGCAGCTTGAGTGGAGCGGGAGGGGTCTACGAGCAGTACTTC. This gives the protein CASSLSGAGGVYEQYF.

This clone has just a few counts. The chain is built from TRBV5-1 and TRBJ2-1; 8 positions match TRBD2. Unmatched junction bases numbered 11, after V lost 4 bases and J lost 5 bases. CDR1 SGHRS and CDR2 YFSETQ come from the germline V gene. CDR3 length: 16 residues. The DNA of the CDR3 is TGCGCCAGCAGCCCGGGAGGGCGGGGTGATCACAATGAGCAGTTCTTC. It yields the protein CASSPGGRGDHNEQFF.

This clone has more than one count but fewer than ten. The rearrangement uses TRBV28 and TRBJ1-1, with 7 bases lining up with TRBD1. CDR1 is MDHEN, CDR2 SYDVKM, per germline. V shed 5 bases, J shed 4 bases, and the junction held 4 bases outside the gene matches. The CDR3 spans 13 residues. CDR3 loop: CASSLHRGTEAFF. CDR3 DNA: TGTGCCAGCAGTCTCCACAGGGGCACTGAAGCTTTCTTT.

This chain uses TRBV19 with TRBJ2-7, with D unresolved. The V and J ends lost 3 bases and 2 bases respectively, with 11 bases between them. This CDR3 has 14 amino acids. Germline V gene sequence: CDR1 LNHDA, CDR2 SQIVND (reference sequence). The CDR3 DNA follows: TGTGCCAGTAGTATTTATGGTAACACCTACGAGCAGTACTTC. Translation: CASSIYGNTYEQYF.

This clone was seen only a few times. The gene calls are TRBV5-5 and TRBJ2-3, with D perhaps matching TRBD1 (6 bases). In germline, CDR1 is SGHKS, CDR2 YYEKEE (reference sequence). The CDR3 is 15 amino acids. V was trimmed by 2 bases and J by 3 bases, leaving 13 bases between them. The CDR3 region is CASSFGTPGTDTQYF. The CDR3 DNA reads TGTGCCAGCAGCTTCGGGACACCCGGGACAGATACGCAGTATTTT. The entire variable domain, with the rest obtained from reference TRBV5-5 and TRBJ2-3, is as follows: DAGVTQSPTHLIKTRGQQVTLRCSPISGHKSVSWYQQVLGQGPQFIFQYYEKEERGRGNFPDRFSARQFPNYSSELNVNALLLGDSALYLCASSFGTPGTDTQYFGPGTRLTVL.

CDR3 sequence reads: CASSKGIALAGKLYEQYF. In DNA, the CDR3 is TGTGCCAGCAGCAAGGGGATCGCGCTAGCGGGTAAGCTCTACGAGCAGTACTTC. The V gene is TRBV5-6, the J gene TRBJ2-7, with 8 positions matching TRBD2. Germline V lookup: CDR1 SGHDT, CDR2 YYEEEE. V lost 4 bases and J lost 3; bases outside the gene matches: 18. This CDR3 is built from 18 residues.

The chain links TRBV7-3 to TRBJ2-1; no clear D. V lost 4 bases, J lost 5 bases, and 15 bases lay in between. In germline, CDR1 is SGHTA, CDR2 FQGTGA. The CDR3 spans 15 residues. In DNA form, the CDR3 reads TGTGCCAGCAGCTCCTCAAAAGACCTACACAATGAGCAGTTCTTC. Protein sequence: CASSSSKDLHNEQFF.

This clone was found many times. The CDR3 bases are TGTGCCAGCAGTTCGGGGGGCTCGGGGAATGAAAAACTGTTTTTT. This gives the protein CASSSGGSGNEKLFF. The chain is built from TRBV28 and TRBJ1-4, with D possibly matching TRBD1 (6 bases). The germline V gene encodes CDR1 MDHEN and CDR2 SYDVKM. The V end was cut by 4 bases, the J end by 5 bases, with 14 bases between. The CDR3 contains 15 residues.

This clone showed up just once. The V and J genes are TRBV27 and TRBJ2-7; a possible D gene is TRBD2 (7 bases). The CDR3 extends over 16 amino acids. V was pared by 6 bases and J by 4 bases, with 22 bases between. CDR1 is MNHEY, CDR2 SMNVEV, per germline (reference sequence). The CDR3: CASRSLGGQTFYEQYF. The DNA of the CDR3 is TGTGCCAGCAGAAGTTTGGGGGGGCAGACCTTTTACGAGCAGTACTTC.

The sample holds one count of this clone. The chain carries TRBV5-1 and TRBJ1-1; a weak D match, TRBD1 (5 bases). The CDR3 sequence is 13 residues long. Deletions cut 7 bases from V and 1 base from J, with 11 bases between. Germline-derived CDR1 and CDR2 are SGHRS and YFSETQ. The CDR3 nucleotides are TGCGCCAGCTACGGACAAACGAACACTGAAGCTTTCTTT. Encoded protein: CASYGQTNTEAFF.

The rearrangement uses TRBV5-1 and TRBJ2-2, with TRBD2 as a possible D gene (6 bases). The germline V gene has CDR1 SGHRS and CDR2 YFSETQ. V lost 4 bases and J lost 6, with 13 bases in between. The CDR3 covers 14 residues. The CDR3 bases are TGCGCCAGCAGCACCCCTAGCGCAGCCGGGGAGCTGTTTTTT. Protein product: CASSTPSAAGELFF.

This clone came up once. The chain uses TRBV9 and TRBJ2-1; TRBD2 matches 8 bases. V was pared by 4 bases and J by 0 bases, with 6 bases of the junction left unmatched. The CDR3 loop spans 16 amino acids. In germline, CDR1 is SGDLS, CDR2 YYNGEE. CDR3 sequence reads: CASSPIAGNSYNEQFF. The CDR3 nucleotides read TGTGCCAGCAGCCCCATAGCGGGAAACTCCTACAATGAGCAGTTCTTC.

This chain's CDR3 is CASSPGDRSKEQYF. For the CDR3, the DNA is TGTGCCAGCAGTCCCGGGGACAGGAGTAAGGAGCAGTACTTC. The V call is TRBV27, the J call TRBJ2-7; TRBD1 aligns across 8 bases. V was pared by 5 bases and J by 7 bases, with 10 bases of the junction left unmatched. Germline V lookup: CDR1 MNHEY, CDR2 SMNVEV (reference sequence). This CDR3 has 14 amino acids.

The table lists this clone with a few counts. This chain links TRBV4-2 with TRBJ1-3; D ambiguous. Germline-derived CDR1 and CDR2 are LGHNA and YNFKEQ. This CDR3 region has 16 residues. The V gene lost 0 bases and the J gene lost 0 bases, with 9 bases spanning the gap. DNA for the CDR3: TGTGCCAGCAGCCAAGATAGGGCCCGCTCTGGAAACACCATATATTTT. Protein product: CASSQDRARSGNTIYF.

This clone has a handful of counts. The chain carries TRBV27 and TRBJ1-2; 11 bases are a match to TRBD1. Germline trimming cut 5 bases from V and 5 bases from J; bases unmatched to any gene: 10. The CDR3 covers 16 residues. In germline, CDR1 is MNHEY, CDR2 SMNVEV (reference sequence). CDR3 protein: CASSDLGQGAWYGYTF. The CDR3 nucleotides read TGTGCCAGCAGTGACTTAGGACAGGGGGCCTGGTATGGCTACACCTTC.

The genes are TRBV19 and TRBJ2-7; D perhaps matches TRBD2 (7 bases). Trimming took off 0 bases at V and 0 bases at J, with 18 bases between the two ends. The CDR3 has 18 amino acids. Germline CDR1 and CDR2: LNHDA and SQIVND (reference sequence). The CDR3 region has the DNA TGTGCCAGTAGTATAGATCTAGGGGGGGGAGGCAACTCCTACGAGCAGTACTTC. Translated: CASSIDLGGGGNSYEQYF.

On this clone: This may be a read error, as it is one base from a much larger clone. The same CDR3 can be traced to other DNA sequences in this sample. This rearrangement joins TRBV28 to TRBJ2-3, with D hard to call. Trimming took 4 bases from V and 3 from J, leaving 2 bases between them. Germline assignment: CDR1 MDHEN and CDR2 SYDVKM. The CDR3 totals 11 residues. The CDR3 is CASSSTDTQYF. The CDR3 coding sequence is TGTGCCAGCAGTTCTACAGATACGCAGTATTTT.

The chain employs TRBV7-3 and TRBJ2-7, with D perhaps TRBD1 or TRBD2 (5 bases each). CDR1 is SGHTA and CDR2 is FQGTGA in the germline V gene. This CDR3 comprises 14 residues. The V end lost 3 bases, the J end lost 2 bases, and 11 bases lay between the germline ends. This CDR3 reads CASSLAEGPYEQYF. CDR3 DNA sequence: TGTGCCAGCAGCTTGGCCGAGGGACCCTACGAGCAGTACTTC.

The chain joins TRBV29-1 to TRBJ2-5, with D tentatively TRBD1 (6 bases). Germline lookup yields CDR1 SQVTM and CDR2 ANQGSEA. The ends were cut back, 4 bases at V and 2 bases at J, with 11 bases in the middle. This CDR3 contains 13 residues. CDR3 sequence: CSVAPTGQETQYF. Written as DNA, the CDR3 is TGCAGCGTTGCCCCGACAGGTCAAGAGACCCAGTACTTC.

The V call is TRBV7-8, the J call TRBJ2-1; possibly TRBD2 for D (6 bases). This CDR3 region has 14 residues. The ends were cut back, 2 bases at V and 6 bases at J, with 11 bases in the middle. The germline CDR1 and CDR2 sequences are SGHVS and FQNEAQ. The CDR3 sequence is CASSLREVLNEQFF. The CDR3 DNA reads as TGTGCCAGCAGCTTAAGGGAGGTGCTCAATGAGCAGTTCTTC.

This chain links TRBV5-1 with TRBJ2-1; D call uncertain. Per the germline V gene, CDR1 is SGHRS and CDR2 is YFSETQ. V lost 4 bases and J 0 bases, leaving 32 bases between the germline ends. This CDR3 has 22 residues. Here the CDR3 DNA reads TGCGCCAGCAGCGTGCCCCCCCTGGCGCAAACTACTACCCCAAGCTCCTACAATGAGCAGTTCTTC. Translation: CASSVPPLAQTTTPSSYNEQFF.

There are a few counts of this clone. The chain has TRBV9 and TRBJ1-5, with TRBD1 as a possible D gene (6 bases). This CDR3 contains 15 residues. In germline, CDR1 is SGDLS, CDR2 YYNGEE. The germline V and J ends were trimmed by 1 base and 5 bases, with 13 bases remaining between them. The chain's CDR3 is CASSVSQGFHQPQHF. In nucleotides, the CDR3 is TGTGCCAGCAGCGTATCCCAGGGGTTTCATCAGCCCCAGCATTTT.

This clone was detected ten times or more. This rearrangement joins TRBV6-6 to TRBJ1-5, with a possible D match to TRBD1 (6 bases). Trimming left V 5 bases short and J 7 bases short, with 18 bases between. The CDR3 length is 15 residues. Germline assignment: CDR1 MNHNY and CDR2 SVGAGI (reference sequence). In nucleotides, the CDR3 is TGTGCCAGCAGTAGTACAGGGAACCCACGGCAGCCCCAGCATTTT. This sequence encodes CASSSTGNPRQPQHF.

This clone was picked up a small number of times. This chain connects TRBV6-1 to TRBJ1-2; D might be TRBD1 (5 bases). CDR1 and CDR2 from the germline V gene are MNHNS and SASEGT. V lost 10 bases and J lost 4, with 13 bases in between. This CDR3 has 12 amino acids. CDR3 amino acids: CATQWGIYGYTF. CDR3 nucleotides: TGTGCCACCCAGTGGGGGATCTATGGCTACACCTTC.

The rearrangement links TRBV6-6 to TRBJ1-4, with a tentative D call TRBD1 (6 bases). The germline CDR1 and CDR2 sequences are MNHNY and SVGAGI (reference sequence). The CDR3 consists of 15 residues. V was clipped by 7 bases and J by 3 bases, with 15 bases between them. DNA for the CDR3: TGTGCCAGCAATCAACAGGGTCCCGCTAATGAAAAACTGTTTTTT. It specifies CASNQQGPANEKLFF.

The V call is TRBV18, the J call TRBJ2-2; tentative D call: TRBD1 (6 bases). V was cut by 4 bases and J by 5 bases, with 14 bases left in between. Germline lookup yields CDR1 KGHSH and CDR2 LQKENI. CDR3 size: 15 residues. CDR3 bases: TGTGCCAGCTCACAGACCGGGACACCGACCGGGGAGCTGTTTTTT. Its protein is CASSQTGTPTGELFF.

The J gene is TRBJ1-1, the V gene TRBV14, with a possible D match to TRBD1 (5 bases). The CDR3 length is 14 residues. Trimming stripped 1 base from V and 11 bases from J, with 17 bases between. Per germline, CDR1 SGHDN and CDR2 FVKESK. CDR3: CASSQVKGRLLAFF. CDR3 coding DNA: TGTGCCAGCAGCCAAGTTAAGGGGCGGTTGTTGGCTTTCTTT.

The chain links TRBV2 to TRBJ1-3; D is uncertain. The V gene lost 0 bases and the J gene lost 4 bases, with 7 bases spanning the gap. The CDR3 totals 14 residues. Germline V gives CDR1 SNHLY, CDR2 FYNNEI. The DNA of the CDR3 is TGTGCCAGCAGTGAAGCTGATTGGGGAAACACCATATATTTT. This encodes CASSEADWGNTIYF.